This T cell receptor beta chain is drawn from a study of vaccination effects on CD4 cells after COVID-19. Points from the study as a whole: The vaccine-induced clones of healthy vaccinees included only 1 of 255 that cross-reacted with common cold coronaviruses.

The CDR3 is 15 amino acids. V was shortened by 5 bases and J by 4 bases, with 12 bases between the two germline ends. The germline CDR1 and CDR2 sequences are SEHNR and FQNEAQ (reference sequence). Having been cultured for 10 days, the cells underwent CD4+ T cell isolation. Two doses of either BNT162b2 or mRNA-1273 were given to each participant. Regarding this clone: Its antigen is unidentified.

TCRdb's table, derived via immunoSEQ multiplex PCR, lists solely in-frame clones and lacks some. The table lists 65,000 to 90,000 clones, around 73% of them singletons. This specimen was CD4+ T cells from PBMCs cultured without peptide, taken after COVID-19 vaccination. The sequence came from a human donor who received a COVID-19 vaccine. The J gene is TRBJ2-6, the V gene TRBV7-9; D unclear. The CDR3: CASSVLLTGANVLTF. CDR3 nucleotide sequence: TGTGCCAGCAGCGTCCTCCTGACAGGGGCCAACGTCCTGACTTTC.